The sequence of this TCR beta chain was determined in a study of T cell responses to AZD1222 COVID-19 vaccine. Using immunoSEQ multiplex PCR, the repertoire was profiled, and TCRdb retains in-frame clones only, with some absent. The table shows about 160,000 clones, with 88% occurring only once. V dropped 0 bases and J dropped 3 bases, with 8 bases sitting between them. CDR1 and CDR2 (germline): SNHLY, FYNNEI. CDR3 length: 14 residues. Findings and limits, study-wide: Reportedly, nearly half of unique spike TCRs recognized epitopes outside B.1.351/B.1.1.7 mutations. Clonal diversity may have been underestimated in mostly white British donors.

Regarding this clone: As yet, its antigen is unknown.

The origin of this receptor is an adult in good health. The sample was peripheral blood, taken on day 0 of AZD1222 vaccination. The chain uses TRBV2 and TRBJ1-1; no clear D gene. For the CDR3, the DNA is TGTGCCAGCAGTGAAGCGAGACGGTACACTGAAGCTTTCTTT. Amino acids: CASSEARRYTEAFF.